This T cell receptor (beta chain) was profiled in a study of tumor-infiltrating lymphocytes in primary liver carcinoma (dated by TCRdb to the late 2010s). About the full investigation: Surgical resection was performed in China between November 2015 and early 2016 on about 5 patients with histopathologically diagnosed primary liver carcinoma. Of the five patients, three men and two women aged 30 to 69 years, four had hepatocellular carcinoma and one had combined HCC and intrahepatic cholangiocarcinoma. The five patients had tumors staged T1-T3 N0M0, with maximum diameters ranging from roughly 4 to 10 cm. Roughly 3.65 to 7.5 million productive TCRbeta reads were obtained per sample, and no significant difference in read depth was found between tissue types. TCRbeta repertoire sequencing, expression microarrays and whole-exome sequencing were combined in the study across five regions of each liver tumor, with adjacent normal tissue and blood also included. A total of 35 specimens from 5 patients underwent TCRbeta repertoire sequencing, comprising about 25 tumor regions, 5 adjacent noncancerous liver tissues and 5 peripheral blood samples. High reproducibility was observed for the technical replicate repertoires, with mean shared-clone rates near 0.89 and correlation coefficients above 0.98. Summary of the overall study and its limitations: Repertoire overlap was found to be higher between tumor regions (mean around 35%) than between tumor-adjacent (approximately 17%) or tumor-blood (around 14%) pairs, consistent with antigen-driven expansion. Because only the TCR beta chain was sequenced and unpaired alpha chains were not captured, true repertoire diversity is likely underestimated. Because the samples were bulk and unsorted, CD4+ and CD8+ T cell repertoires could not be compared. The top 250 clones accounted for a significantly greater share of the repertoire in tumors than in blood (p = 0.039). Only a few patients were included in the study, and the authors note that the findings should be validated in a larger study.

V is clipped by 5 bases and J by 2 bases, and the sequence between their germline boundaries is 8 bases long. According to the germline V gene, CDR1 reads SGHAT and CDR2 reads FQNNGV. The CDR3 runs 13 amino acids, cysteine and phenylalanine included. Just the 39-base CDR3 DNA is kept, in frame starting at base 1. A constant-region primer and ProtoScript II reverse transcriptase were used to reverse-transcribe TCRbeta-specific cDNA from approximately 450 ng total RNA. TCRbeta libraries were built with three nested multiplex PCR rounds, a slightly modified ARM-PCR procedure. The first two PCR rounds used multiplex TRBV1-TRBV30 forward primers with a Cbeta reverse primer, each for around 10 cycles. A final 25-cycle PCR with Deep VentR polymerase added sample barcodes and Illumina adapters. Before sequencing, amplicons of 200-500 bp were purified from gel using a QIAquick gel extraction kit. TCRbeta amplicons were sequenced on an Illumina HiSeq 2500 with 250-bp paired-end reads. The authors processed their data as follows. To recover full CDR3 sequences, reads were quality-trimmed using Trimmomatic v0.33 and paired reads were then merged using FLASH v1.2.11. V, D and J germline segments were assigned to the rearranged TCRbeta sequences by MiGEC v1.2.1b. Clonotype statistics and Shannon-Wiener diversity indices were calculated with VDJtools v1.0.0. To cut down on sampling bias, every analysis after diversity analysis relied on just the 250 most abundant clonotypes from each sample. TCRdb reprocessed the public reads (quality trimming at Q25 with fastp, clone calling with MiXCR) and kept in-frame beta chains. Each entry merges the rows of one CDR3 protein and shows their most common DNA and genes. The V and J calls here are based on TCRdb, not the publication. The sample data list some 190,000 distinct CDR3 sequences, and about 60% of these were observed just once. Less than 75% of the sample rests with the top ten.

Blood RNA was extracted from unsorted whole blood with TRIzol reagent; germline DNA came from the DNeasy Blood & Tissue kit. Chronic HBV infection was present in the patients, and the patients were treatment-naive at sampling. Before surgery, roughly 3.7 milliliters of peripheral blood were collected into K2EDTA tubes. This clonotype was counted at least ten times. The specificity of this receptor is unknown. Per-nucleotide qualities are absent, and no much larger clonotype sits a single base away. This clonotype was sampled from a man in his forties or fifties with primary liver carcinoma and hepatitis B virus infection. The V gene is TRBV11-2 and the J gene is TRBJ2-3; a weak D assignment points to TRBD2 (5 bases agree). The specimen sequenced was peripheral blood. The nucleotides are TGTGCCAGCAGCGGGAGAGACACAGATACGCAGTATTTT. This translates into CASSGRDTDTQYF.